This T cell receptor (beta chain) emerged from a study of T cell responses to AZD1222 COVID-19 vaccine. Sequencing was performed with immunoSEQ multiplex PCR; in TCRdb, only in-frame clones are kept and a portion is missing. The table includes roughly 100,000 clones, about nine tenths detected once. The germline V gene has CDR1 LNHDA and CDR2 SQIVND (reference sequence). This CDR3 is 15 amino acids long. V lost 5 bases and J lost 4, with 14 bases in between. Study observations and caveats: Spike-specific TCR breadth and depth were elevated following two AZD1222 doses. Researchers report vaccine-associated CD4 TCRs spanning spike, with dominance at 160-218 and 743-854. Donors, mostly white British, included more females; clonal diversity was possibly underestimated.

Points on this clone: Its target is not known.

Sequences were derived from peripheral blood, sampled on day 0 of AZD1222 vaccination. This receptor was taken from an adult in good health. This chain connects TRBV19 to TRBJ2-2; possible D gene TRBD2, 6 bases. In nucleotides, the CDR3 is TGTGCCAGTAGTGTCCAAGTGGGAGGCACCGGGGAGCTGTTTTTT. It translates to CASSVQVGGTGELFF.